This T cell receptor (beta chain) originates from a study of cytomegalovirus exposure and HLA in healthy donors. With respect to this clone: One end of the junction varies from germline; a read error may be responsible.

Amplification used 60 Vbeta primers and 13 Jbeta primers. Assay used: immunoSEQ multiplex PCR; TCRdb lists only in-frame clones, some missing. The sample consists of under 200,000 clones, 65% to 90% of them appearing once. The CDR3 sequence is 15 residues long. Germline lookup yields CDR1 SGHRS and CDR2 YFSETQ. The J gene is TRBJ1-1, the V gene TRBV5-1, with 9 bases that match TRBD1. What was sequenced was PBMCs. The TCR was taken from a human donor in good health. For the CDR3, the DNA is TGCGCCAGCACCTTGGGACAGGGTTTATTCACTGAAGCTTTCTTT. Residues: CASTLGQGLFTEAFF.